The entry that follows covers one TCR beta chain sequence. The antigen is not known. TCRdb keeps only in-frame clones here, not all; method: immunoSEQ multiplex PCR. Seen here are about 60,000 clones, under 90% observed once, and the top ten hold around 3.5%. The CDR3 totals 16 residues. CDR1 is SGHTA and CDR2 is FQGNSA in the germline V gene. Losses at the gene ends were 5 bases for V and 3 bases for J; bases not matched to a gene: 10. As for time point: week 11, during vaccination. Each dose delivered 300 ug of mutant IDH1 20-mer peptide subcutaneously with imiquimod. These data originate in a study of a mutant IDH1 vaccine in newly diagnosed glioma. Looking at the study overall: With temozolomide cycles, or 4-6 weeks after radiotherapy alone, vaccination was started. Those enrolled had earlier been treated with radiotherapy, temozolomide, or both, mostly both.

The sequence derives from a man in his thirties or forties with glioma. Sequences were derived from PBMCs, sampled from a glioma patient whose treatment included an IDH1 peptide vaccine. The chain couples TRBV7-2 to TRBJ1-5, with 7 bases fitting TRBD1. The CDR3 loop reads CASSQDPGTDNQPQHF. For the CDR3, the DNA is TGTGCCAGCAGCCAAGACCCCGGGACAGACAATCAGCCCCAGCATTTT.